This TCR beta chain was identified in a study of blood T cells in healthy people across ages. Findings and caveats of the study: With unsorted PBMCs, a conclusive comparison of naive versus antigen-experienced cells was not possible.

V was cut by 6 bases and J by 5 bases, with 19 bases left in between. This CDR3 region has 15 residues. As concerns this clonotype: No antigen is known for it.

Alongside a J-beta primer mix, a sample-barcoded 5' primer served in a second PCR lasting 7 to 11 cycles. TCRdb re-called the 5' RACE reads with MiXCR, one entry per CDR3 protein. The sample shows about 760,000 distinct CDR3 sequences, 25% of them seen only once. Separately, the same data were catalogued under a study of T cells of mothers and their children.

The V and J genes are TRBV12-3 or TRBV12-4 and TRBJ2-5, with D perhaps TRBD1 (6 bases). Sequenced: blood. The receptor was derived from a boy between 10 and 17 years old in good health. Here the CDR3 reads CASSRATRGEETQYF. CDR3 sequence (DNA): TGTGCCAGCAGCAGGGCCACCAGGGGCGAGGAGACCCAGTACTTC.